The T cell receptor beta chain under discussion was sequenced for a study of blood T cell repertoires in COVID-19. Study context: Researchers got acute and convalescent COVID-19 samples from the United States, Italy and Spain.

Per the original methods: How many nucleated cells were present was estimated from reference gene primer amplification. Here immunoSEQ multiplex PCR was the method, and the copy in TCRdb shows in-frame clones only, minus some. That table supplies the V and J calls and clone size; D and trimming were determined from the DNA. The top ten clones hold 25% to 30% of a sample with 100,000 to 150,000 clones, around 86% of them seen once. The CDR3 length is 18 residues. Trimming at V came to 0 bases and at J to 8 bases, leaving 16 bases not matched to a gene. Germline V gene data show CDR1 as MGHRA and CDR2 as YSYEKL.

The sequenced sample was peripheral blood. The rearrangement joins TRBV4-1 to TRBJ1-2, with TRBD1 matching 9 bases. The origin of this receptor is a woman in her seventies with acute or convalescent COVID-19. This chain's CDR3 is CASSQDLAFLDRGRGYTF. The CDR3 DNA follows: TGCGCCAGCAGCCAAGATTTAGCTTTCCTGGACAGGGGTAGAGGCTACACCTTC.